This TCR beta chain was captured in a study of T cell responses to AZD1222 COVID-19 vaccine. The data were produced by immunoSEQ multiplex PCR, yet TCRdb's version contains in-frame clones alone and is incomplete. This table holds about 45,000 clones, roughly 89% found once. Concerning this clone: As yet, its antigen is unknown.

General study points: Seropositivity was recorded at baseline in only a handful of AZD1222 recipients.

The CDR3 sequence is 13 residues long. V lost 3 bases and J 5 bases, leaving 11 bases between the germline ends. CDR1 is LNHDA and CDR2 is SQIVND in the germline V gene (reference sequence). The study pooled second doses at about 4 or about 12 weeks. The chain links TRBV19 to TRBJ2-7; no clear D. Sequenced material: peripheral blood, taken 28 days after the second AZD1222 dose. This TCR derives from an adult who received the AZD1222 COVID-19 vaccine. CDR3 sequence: CASSISWTNEQYF. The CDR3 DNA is TGTGCCAGTAGTATTTCTTGGACGAACGAGCAGTACTTC.